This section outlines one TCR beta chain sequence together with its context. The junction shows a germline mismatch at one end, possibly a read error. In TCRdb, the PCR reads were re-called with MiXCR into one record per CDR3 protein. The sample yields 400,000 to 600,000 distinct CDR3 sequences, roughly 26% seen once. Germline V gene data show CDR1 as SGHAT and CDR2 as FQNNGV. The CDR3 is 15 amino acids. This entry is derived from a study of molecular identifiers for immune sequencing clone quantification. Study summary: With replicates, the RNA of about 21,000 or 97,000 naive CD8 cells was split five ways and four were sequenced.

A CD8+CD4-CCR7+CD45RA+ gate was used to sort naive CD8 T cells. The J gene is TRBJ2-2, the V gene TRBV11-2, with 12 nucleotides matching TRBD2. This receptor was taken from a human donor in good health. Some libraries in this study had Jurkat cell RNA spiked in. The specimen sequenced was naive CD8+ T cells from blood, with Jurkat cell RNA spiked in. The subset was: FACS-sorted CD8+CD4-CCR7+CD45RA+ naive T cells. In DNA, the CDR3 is TGTGCCAGCAGCTTACTAGCGGGAGGGACCGGGGAGCTGGTTTTT. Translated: CASSLLAGGTGELVF.